This TCR beta chain was recovered during a study of HIV-infected patients and healthy controls (dated by TCRdb to the mid-2010s). With respect to the entire study: CD4 counts rose modestly but significantly in about 90% of the 16 patients after three months of therapy, yet stayed below normal ranges. CD8 counts did not change consistently during early therapy, while the CD4:CD8 ratio increased slightly. An undetectable viral load was attained by 11 of 16 patients by the second bleed and by all patients after a further year of therapy. Relative to controls, total CDR3 counts per chain did not differ significantly, and patients lacked overall T-cell lymphocytopenia. The question the study tested was whether immune perturbation and reconstitution could be captured by deep TCR repertoire sequencing of small blood samples from HIV patients.

Since whole blood was used without any cell fractionation, the repertoire reflected all peripheral T cells in unsorted form. For RNA extraction, 2 to 3 ml of peripheral blood was collected into Tempus tubes. HIV-infected adults not yet given antiretroviral therapy and scheduled to start treatment were recruited, and the first sixteen eligible patients underwent processing. Treatment interruptions were among the grounds for excluding patients from enrollment, as were febrile or AIDS-related illness, tumors, hepatitis B or C coinfection, immunomodulatory therapy and recent vaccination. Residual genomic DNA was removed with the TURBO-DNase kit and globin mRNA was depleted with GLOBINclear. Just before antiretroviral therapy was started, pretreatment blood was collected from HIV-infected patients. The CDR3 covers 15 residues, taking in both the cysteine and the phenylalanine. Kept here is only the CDR3 DNA, which spans 45 bases and is read in frame from base 1. The germline V gene encodes CDR1 DFQATT and CDR2 SNEGSKA (reference sequence). From V the trimming removes 5 bases and from J it removes 6 bases, while the gene matches leave 14 bases of the junction unaccounted for.

Results and caveats for the whole study, not just this receptor: Significantly different mean usage between HIV-infected patients and controls was observed for eight alpha and eight beta V genes. The study did not determine donor HLA types. Processing was restricted to sixteen HIV-infected individuals, which the authors judged to be a major constraint on the generalizability of the findings. In size-matched repertoire data, the apparent post-therapy recovery of the Gini index in HIV-infected patients was not replicated. HIV-infected repertoires had significantly higher mean Gini indices than controls, possibly reflecting oligoclonality. Healthy controls shared more CDR3s between individuals than HIV+ patients, by Jaccard index and by count of highly shared sequences. Alpha-chain CDR3s from MAIT cells occurred at high frequency in healthy controls but were severely depleted in HIV+ repertoires. Slight age and sex profile differences between the study cohorts did not explain the observed diversity differences. Sequencing depth was restricted by the use of whole blood, which also prevented the dynamics of distinct T-cell subpopulations from being separated. Alpha-beta chain pairing was not determined in the samples. Most CMV-associated CDR3s became more frequent during therapy, although their change was not significant, whereas HIV-associated CDR3s showed a significant decrease in frequency. Comparisons were complicated by unequal numbers of distinct sequences between patients and controls, and rare events from HIV-infected data were overweighted by size-matching. Compared with untreated HIV+ repertoires, healthy control repertoires had roughly threefold more distinct CDR3s and higher Shannon diversity.

400 to 650 ng RNA was reverse transcribed with SuperScript III using primers against the alpha and beta constant regions. Separate alpha and beta chain libraries were made by chain-specific third strand synthesis with multiplexing indices. In the protocol, all rearrangements within a chain were amplified with a single primer pair so that primer bias was avoided, and molecular barcodes were added to each cDNA molecule. The SP2 sequencing primer site and a random hexamer were carried on a 5' RACE adapter, to which purified cDNA was joined by T4 RNA Ligase 1. Second strand synthesis was primed from the SP2 site with Phusion polymerase, using slow temperature ramps to favor optimal annealing. Two random hexamer sequences, both added before amplification and joined together, made up the 12-nucleotide barcode of each molecule. An amplification PCR of around 25 cycles with P5s and P7 primers came after a short first PCR that had added P5 and P7 adapter elements plus a second index. The libraries went through approximately 26 PCR cycles in total, were quantified on a Qubit, were sized on a Bioanalyzer, and were diluted to approximately 3.6 nM. The normalized libraries were sequenced on an Illumina MiSeq using 2 x 250 paired-end kits. Reverse transcription reactions underwent purification over MinElute columns, with elution into roughly 9.8 ul Tris-Cl. The adapter ligations were run for 20 to 25 hours at 16 degrees C, and AMPure XP beads at a 1:1 ratio were afterwards used to clean them. The paper's data handling went like this. Demultiplexed FASTQ files were processed with a modified Decombinator by which V, J, insert and barcode information was output. Any sequence that shared a barcode yet differed from the dominant sequence was discarded as an error, and the number of original cDNA molecules was estimated by counting barcodes clustered at Levenshtein distance 3. The R packages ineq, vegan, igraph and RCytoscape were used for downstream analyses, with IMGT nomenclature and CDR3 definitions applied. The authors computed V gene usage over distinct sequences and counted each TCR a single time to avoid skew from clonal expansion. Whenever two unique CDR3 amino acid sequences within a donor differed by a single Levenshtein edit, similarity networks linked them. Published HIV-specific CDR3s (around 100 alpha, approximately 700 beta) and CMV-specific CDR3s (approximately 13 alpha, around 250 beta) were assembled and queried against the repertoires. It was shown by random subsampling to size-matched repertoires that the decreased diversity of patients was not caused by their lower sequence numbers. TCRdb ran its own pipeline on the public reads, namely fastp trimming at Q25 and MiXCR clone calling, and kept in-frame beta chains. Rows matching on CDR3 protein sequence are summarized as one entry with the most common DNA and genes. The V and J calls were determined by TCRdb, not by the authors. This sample comprises about 9,600 distinct CDR3 sequences, about 7% of them detected only once. Around 36% of the sample belongs to the ten largest clones.

There are many counts of this clonotype. Its antigen remains unidentified. Base qualities were left out, and no much larger clone turns up one base away. Here the chain combines TRBV20-1 and TRBJ2-7, and TRBD1 matches 9 of the central bases. This clonotype was obtained from an adult with HIV infection. Sequencing was performed on blood, taken before antiretroviral therapy. The base sequence is TGCAGTGCTGGGCATCCGGGACAGGGATCGTCCGAGCAGTACTTC. This is translated as CSAGHPGQGSSEQYF.